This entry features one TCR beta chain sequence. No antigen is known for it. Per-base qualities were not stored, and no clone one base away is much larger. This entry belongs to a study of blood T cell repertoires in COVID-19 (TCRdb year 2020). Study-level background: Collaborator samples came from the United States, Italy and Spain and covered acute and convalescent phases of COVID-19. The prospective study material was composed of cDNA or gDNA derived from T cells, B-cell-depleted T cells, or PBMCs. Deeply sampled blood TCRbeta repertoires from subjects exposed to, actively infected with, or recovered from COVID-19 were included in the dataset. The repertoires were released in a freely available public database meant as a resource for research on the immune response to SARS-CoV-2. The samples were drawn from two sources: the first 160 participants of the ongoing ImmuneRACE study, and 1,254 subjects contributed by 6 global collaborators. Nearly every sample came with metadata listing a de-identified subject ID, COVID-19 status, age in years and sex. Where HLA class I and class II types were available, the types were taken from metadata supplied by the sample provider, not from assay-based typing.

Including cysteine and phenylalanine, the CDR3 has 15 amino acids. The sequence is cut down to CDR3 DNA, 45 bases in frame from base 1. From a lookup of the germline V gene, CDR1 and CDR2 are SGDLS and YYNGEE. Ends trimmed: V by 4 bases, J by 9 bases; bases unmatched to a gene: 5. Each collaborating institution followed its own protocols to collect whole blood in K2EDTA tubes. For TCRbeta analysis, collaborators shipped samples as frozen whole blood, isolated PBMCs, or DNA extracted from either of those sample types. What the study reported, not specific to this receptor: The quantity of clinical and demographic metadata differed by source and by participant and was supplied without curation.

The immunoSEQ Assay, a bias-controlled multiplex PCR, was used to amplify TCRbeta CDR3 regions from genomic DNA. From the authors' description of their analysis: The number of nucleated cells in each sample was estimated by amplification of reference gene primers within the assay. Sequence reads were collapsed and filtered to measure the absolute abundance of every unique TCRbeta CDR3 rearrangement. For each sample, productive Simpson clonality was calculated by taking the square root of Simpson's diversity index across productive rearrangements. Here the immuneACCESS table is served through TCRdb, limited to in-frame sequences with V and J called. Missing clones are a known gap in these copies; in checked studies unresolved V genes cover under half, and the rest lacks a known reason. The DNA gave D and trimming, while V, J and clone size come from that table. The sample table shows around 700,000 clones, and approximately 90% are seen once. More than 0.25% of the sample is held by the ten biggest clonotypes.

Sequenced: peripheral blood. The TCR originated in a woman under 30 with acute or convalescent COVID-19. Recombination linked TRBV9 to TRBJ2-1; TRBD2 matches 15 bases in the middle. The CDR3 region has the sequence CASSPSGLAGGEQFF. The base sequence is TGTGCCAGCAGCCCATCGGGACTAGCGGGGGGTGAGCAGTTCTTC. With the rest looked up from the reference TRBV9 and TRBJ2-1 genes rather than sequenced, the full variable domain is DSGVTQTPKHLITATGQRVTLRCSPRSGDLSVYWYQQSLDQGLQFLIQYYNGEERAKGNILERFSAQQFPDLHSELNLSSLELGDSALYFCASSPSGLAGGEQFFGPGTRLTVL.